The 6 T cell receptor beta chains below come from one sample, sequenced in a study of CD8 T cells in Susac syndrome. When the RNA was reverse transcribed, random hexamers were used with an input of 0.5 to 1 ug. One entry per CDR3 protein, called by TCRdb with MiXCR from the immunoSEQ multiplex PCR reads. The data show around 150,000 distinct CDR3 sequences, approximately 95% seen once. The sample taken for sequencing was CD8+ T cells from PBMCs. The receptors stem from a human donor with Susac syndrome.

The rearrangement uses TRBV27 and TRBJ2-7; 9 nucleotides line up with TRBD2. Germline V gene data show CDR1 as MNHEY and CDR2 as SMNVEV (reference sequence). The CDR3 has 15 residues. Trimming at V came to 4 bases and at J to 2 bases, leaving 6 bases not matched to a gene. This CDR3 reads CASSYYGGRAYEQYF. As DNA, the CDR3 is TGTGCCAGCAGTTATTACGGCGGGAGGGCCTACGAGCAGTACTTC.

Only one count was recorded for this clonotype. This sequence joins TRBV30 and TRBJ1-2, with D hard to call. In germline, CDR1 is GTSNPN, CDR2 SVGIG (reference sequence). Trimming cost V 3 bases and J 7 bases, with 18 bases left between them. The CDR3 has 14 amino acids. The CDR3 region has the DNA TGTGCCTGGAGATTAGAGACATCCGTCTCTGGCTACACCTTC. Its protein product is CAWRLETSVSGYTF.

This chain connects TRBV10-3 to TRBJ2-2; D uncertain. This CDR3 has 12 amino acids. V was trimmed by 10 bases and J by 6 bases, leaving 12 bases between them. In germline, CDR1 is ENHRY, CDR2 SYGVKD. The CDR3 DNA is TGTGCCACCAAGGGCCCGGCCGGGGAGCTGTTTTTT. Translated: CATKGPAGELFF.

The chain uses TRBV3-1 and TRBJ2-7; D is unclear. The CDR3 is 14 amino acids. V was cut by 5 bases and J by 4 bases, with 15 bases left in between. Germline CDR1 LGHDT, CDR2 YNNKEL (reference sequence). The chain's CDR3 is CASSFWTARYEQYF. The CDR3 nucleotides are TGTGCCAGCAGCTTTTGGACGGCTAGATACGAGCAGTACTTC.

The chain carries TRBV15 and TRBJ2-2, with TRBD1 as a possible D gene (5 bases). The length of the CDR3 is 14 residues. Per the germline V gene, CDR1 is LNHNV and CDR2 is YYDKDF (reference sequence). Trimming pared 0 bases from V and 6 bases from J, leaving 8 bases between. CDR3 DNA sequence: TGTGCCACCAGCAGAGATAGGGGCCCCGGGGAGCTGTTTTTT. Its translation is CATSRDRGPGELFF. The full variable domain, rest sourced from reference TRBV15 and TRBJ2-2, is DAMVIQNPRYQVTQFGKPVTLSCSQTLNHNVMYWYQQKSSQAPKLLFHYYDKDFNNEADTPDNFQSRRPNTSFCFLDIRSPGLGDTAMYLCATSRDRGPGELFFGEGSRLTVL.

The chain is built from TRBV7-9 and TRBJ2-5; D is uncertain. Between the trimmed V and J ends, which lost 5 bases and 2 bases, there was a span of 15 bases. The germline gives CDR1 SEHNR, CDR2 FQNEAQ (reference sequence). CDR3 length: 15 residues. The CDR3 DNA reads TGTGCCAGCAGCCCAGCCTCGACTCTGCAAGAGACCCAGTACTTC. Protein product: CASSPASTLQETQYF.